The next 3 T cell receptor beta chains were all read from a single sample in a study of T cells after posttransplantation cyclophosphamide. The table came from immunoSEQ multiplex PCR; TCRdb's copy has only in-frame clones and leaves some out. Among about 66,000 clones listed, around 93% were seen once. Sequencing was carried out using PBMCs. The receptors originated from a woman in her thirties in good health and a related stem cell transplant donor.

This chain joins TRBV19 and TRBJ1-1; D not certain. The germline V gene encodes CDR1 LNHDA and CDR2 SQIVND (reference sequence). The CDR3 extends over 15 amino acids. Between the trimmed V and J ends, which lost 5 bases and 1 base, there was a span of 14 bases. The CDR3 sequence is CASSSRPRGNTEAFF. Written as DNA, the CDR3 is TGTGCCAGTAGTTCACGCCCCCGCGGGAACACTGAAGCTTTCTTT.

This clone was found a few times. Other DNA sequences from this sample encode an identical CDR3 as well. The rearrangement links TRBV6-6 to TRBJ2-5; the D is unclear. Germline CDR1 and CDR2: MNHNY and SVGAGI (reference sequence). The germline V and J ends were trimmed by 2 bases and 4 bases, with 2 bases remaining between them. This CDR3 has 11 residues. In DNA form, the CDR3 reads TGTGCCAGCAGTTACCGAGAGACCCAGTACTTC. The encoded protein is CASSYRETQYF.

This chain links TRBV2 with TRBJ1-2; the D is unclear. Germline V CDR1 and CDR2: SNHLY, FYNNEI. V was trimmed by 2 bases and J by 4 bases, leaving 11 bases between them. This CDR3 is 14 amino acids long. Here the CDR3 DNA reads TGTGCCAGCAGTGAATATGACGGTCCCTATGGCTACACCTTC. This translates into CASSEYDGPYGYTF.